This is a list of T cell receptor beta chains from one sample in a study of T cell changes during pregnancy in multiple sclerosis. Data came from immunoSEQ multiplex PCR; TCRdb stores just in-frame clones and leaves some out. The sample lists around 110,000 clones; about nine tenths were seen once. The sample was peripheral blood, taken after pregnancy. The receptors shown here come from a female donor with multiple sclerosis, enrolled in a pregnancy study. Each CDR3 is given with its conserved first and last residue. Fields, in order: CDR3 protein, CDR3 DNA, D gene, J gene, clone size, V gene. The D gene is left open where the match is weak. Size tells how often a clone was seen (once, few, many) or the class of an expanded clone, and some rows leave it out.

CDR3aa: CSVRTSRETQYF; CDR3nt: TGCAGCGTGCGGACTAGTCGGGAGACCCAGTACTTC; d_gene: TRBD2; j_gene: TRBJ2-5; abundance: -; v_gene: TRBV29-1
CDR3aa: CAIKDPGGYEQYF; CDR3nt: TGTGCCATCAAAGATCCCGGGGGCTACGAGCAGTACTTC; d_gene: -; j_gene: TRBJ2-7; abundance: -; v_gene: TRBV10-3
CDR3aa: CASSPDPGLAGSTGELFF; CDR3nt: TGCGCCAGCAGCCCGGACCCGGGACTAGCGGGATCCACCGGGGAGCTGTTTTTT; d_gene: TRBD2; j_gene: TRBJ2-2; abundance: -; v_gene: TRBV10-1
CDR3aa: CASSLGDRLSGNTIYF; CDR3nt: TGCGCCAGCAGCTTGGGTGACAGGCTCTCTGGAAACACCATATATTTT; d_gene: -; j_gene: TRBJ1-3; abundance: -; v_gene: TRBV5-1
CDR3aa: CASIRGGEETQYF; CDR3nt: TGTGCCAGCATCCGAGGCGGGGAAGAGACCCAGTACTTC; d_gene: -; j_gene: TRBJ2-5; abundance: -; v_gene: TRBV28
CDR3aa: CASREREASNEQFF; CDR3nt: TGTGCCAGCAGAGAGCGGGAGGCCAGCAATGAGCAGTTCTTC; d_gene: TRBD2; j_gene: TRBJ2-1; abundance: -; v_gene: TRBV28
CDR3aa: CASSDWGPGEQYF; CDR3nt: TGCGCCAGCAGTGATTGGGGGCCGGGCGAGCAGTACTTC; d_gene: -; j_gene: TRBJ2-7; abundance: once; v_gene: TRBV10-2
CDR3aa: CASSWFRDSNQPQHF; CDR3nt: TGTGCCAGCAGTTGGTTCAGGGATAGCAATCAGCCCCAGCATTTT; d_gene: -; j_gene: TRBJ1-5; abundance: -; v_gene: TRBV28
CDR3aa: CASSQAGGDQPQHF; CDR3nt: TGTGCCAGCAGCCAAGCGGGGGGGGATCAGCCCCAGCATTTT; d_gene: -; j_gene: TRBJ1-5; abundance: -; v_gene: TRBV14
CDR3aa: CAWSAFSAGEQYF; CDR3nt: TGTGCCTGGAGTGCTTTCTCCGCGGGGGAGCAGTACTTC; d_gene: -; j_gene: TRBJ2-7; abundance: -; v_gene: TRBV30